This TCR beta chain originates from a study of shared clonotypes between healthy human individuals. Germline V gives CDR1 SGHDT, CDR2 YYEEEE. Germline trimming cut 2 bases from V and 4 bases from J; bases unmatched to any gene: 5. The CDR3 has 16 amino acids. The data were produced by immunoSEQ multiplex PCR, yet TCRdb's version contains in-frame clones alone and is incomplete. The sample holds about 2 million clones, around 95% seen once. The TCR was taken from a man aged 18 to 29 in good health. The sequenced material came from naive CD4+ T cells sorted from blood. Indicated subset: CD45RA+ positively selected. This chain uses TRBV5-6 with TRBJ2-6, with 8 bases lining up with TRBD1. CDR3 amino acids: CASSFLQGAGANVLTF. The CDR3 DNA sequence: TGTGCCAGCAGCTTCCTTCAGGGGGCCGGGGCCAACGTCCTGACTTTC.